These 30 T cell receptor beta chains share one sample of origin, sequenced in a study of blood T cells in healthy people across ages. With a J-beta primer mix and a sample-barcoded 5' primer, a second PCR ran roughly 6 to 11 cycles. TCRdb reprocessed the 5' RACE reads with MiXCR, giving one entry per CDR3 protein. The sample shows approximately 1.5 million distinct CDR3 sequences, 35% to 45% of them seen only once. Material: blood. All receptors come from a woman aged 18-29 years in good health.

The chain recombines TRBV24-1 with TRBJ1-1; D is possibly TRBD1 (5 bases). CDR1 and CDR2 from the germline V gene are KGHDR and SFDVKD. V lost 4 bases and J 0 bases, leaving 20 bases between the germline ends. This CDR3 has 18 residues. Here the CDR3 DNA reads TGTGCCACCAGTGACAACCGGGACGGCTCGACTTTGAACACTGAAGCTTTCTTT. This encodes CATSDNRDGSTLNTEAFF.

The table lists this clonotype with a few counts. The chain is built from TRBV20-1 and TRBJ1-2, with D possibly matching TRBD1 (6 bases). Looked up from germline, CDR1 is DFQATT and CDR2 is SNEGSKA (reference sequence). Trimming shortened V by 0 bases and J by 8 bases, and 16 bases separated the two germline ends. This CDR3 has 14 residues. DNA for the CDR3: TGCAGTGCTAGAGATTTTACAGGGATGAGAGGCTACACCTTC. This sequence encodes CSARDFTGMRGYTF.

This clonotype is a singleton in its sample. J is TRBJ1-2 and V is TRBV28, with no clear D. The V gene lost 6 bases and the J gene lost 2 bases, with 22 bases spanning the gap. CDR3 size: 17 residues. CDR1 MDHEN and CDR2 SYDVKM come from the germline V gene. CDR3 protein: CASSLLTRRLQNYGYTF. CDR3 nucleotides: TGTGCCAGCAGCCTACTCACCAGGAGGCTGCAGAACTATGGCTACACCTTC.

This clonotype was seen a handful of times. The chain combines TRBV7-9 with TRBJ1-2; D might be TRBD1 (5 bases). V lost 4 bases to trimming and J lost 0 bases, with 12 bases between them. The CDR3 is made up of 15 amino acids. CDR1 SEHNR and CDR2 FQNEAQ come from the germline V gene (reference sequence). CDR3 residues: CASSSSRTTNYGYTF. DNA for the CDR3: TGTGCCAGCAGCTCCAGCCGGACAACTAACTATGGCTACACCTTC.

The J gene is TRBJ2-7, the V gene TRBV6-5; tentatively, D is TRBD2 (5 bases). The V gene's germline CDR1 is MNHEY and CDR2 SVGAGI. The CDR3 has 14 amino acids. Trimming removed 2 bases from V and 2 bases from J, with 10 bases in between. CDR3 coding DNA: TGTGCCAGCAGTTACACGAGGGCCGCCTACGAGCAGTACTTC. Protein sequence: CASSYTRAAYEQYF.

This clonotype came up a few times. CDR3 amino acids: CASSSTGTQYF. The CDR3 coding sequence is TGTGCCAGCAGTTCCACCGGTACGCAGTATTTT. The chain has TRBV27 and TRBJ2-3; D remains unclear. This CDR3 is built from 11 residues. The V end was cut by 4 bases, the J end by 8 bases, with 7 bases between. Per the germline V gene, CDR1 is MNHEY and CDR2 is SMNVEV (reference sequence).

This chain uses TRBV20-1 with TRBJ2-7, with TRBD2 identical over 10 bases. Trimming cost V 2 bases and J 1 base; bases outside gene matches: 5. CDR3 length: 15 residues. The germline CDR1 and CDR2 sequences are DFQATT and SNEGSKA (reference sequence). In nucleotides, the CDR3 is TGCAGTGCTAGATTTACTAGCGGGGCTTCCTACGAGCAGTACTTC. Amino acids: CSARFTSGASYEQYF.

This clonotype has more than one count but fewer than ten. The V call is TRBV6-6, the J call TRBJ2-1; TRBD1 aligns across 7 bases. The V and J ends lost 7 bases and 2 bases, in that order; junction bases with no gene match: 8. The CDR3 has 15 residues. Germline V gives CDR1 MNHNY, CDR2 SVGAGI (reference sequence). CDR3 residues: CASTTDRATYNEQFF. The CDR3, as DNA: TGTGCCAGCACCACAGACAGGGCTACCTACAATGAGCAGTTCTTC.

This chain links TRBV20-1 with TRBJ2-1; possibly TRBD2 for D (5 bases). V was shortened by 0 bases and J by 3 bases, with 12 bases between the two germline ends. The CDR3 consists of 15 residues. The germline V gene encodes CDR1 DFQATT and CDR2 SNEGSKA (reference sequence). In DNA, the CDR3 is TGCAGTGCTAGAGATGCCCTTCGGGGCTACAATGAGCAGTTCTTC. It yields the protein CSARDALRGYNEQFF.

This clonotype was counted ten times or more. The J gene is TRBJ2-7, the V gene TRBV25-1; no firm D call. The CDR3 is 13 amino acids. The V gene lost 3 bases and the J gene lost 3 bases, with 9 bases spanning the gap. Germline V gene data show CDR1 as MGHDK and CDR2 as SYGVNS. CDR3 protein: CASSDRVDYEQYF. CDR3 in DNA: TGTGCCAGCAGTGATCGGGTTGACTACGAGCAGTACTTC.

On this clonotype: It may be a read error: a sequence one base away is much more abundant. This chain joins TRBV5-1 and TRBJ1-1; a possible D gene is TRBD1 (6 bases). Germline loops: CDR1 SGHRS, CDR2 YFSETQ. The CDR3 covers 15 residues. CDR3 in DNA: TGCGCCAACAGCTTCCGGACAGTGCAGAACACTGAAGCTTTCTTT. Translated: CANSFRTVQNTEAFF. The full variable domain, with the rest looked up from reference TRBV5-1 and TRBJ1-1, is KAGVTQTPRYLIKTRGQQVTLSCSPISGHRSVSWYQQTPGQGLQFLFEYFSETQRNKGNFPGRFSGRQFSNSRSEMNVSTLELGDSALYLCANSFRTVQNTEAFFGQGTRLTVV.

J is TRBJ1-1 and V is TRBV28; D gene ambiguous. V shed 3 bases and J shed 2 bases, with 10 bases lying between them. The CDR3 sequence is 14 residues long. Per the germline V gene, CDR1 is MDHEN and CDR2 is SYDVKM. As DNA, the CDR3 is TGTGCCAGCAGTTTTCGGTTTCTTAACACTGAAGCTTTCTTT. Translation: CASSFRFLNTEAFF. Supplemented by reference TRBV28 and TRBJ1-1, the full variable domain reads DVKVTQSSRYLVKRTGEKVFLECVQDMDHENMFWYRQDPGLGLRLIYFSYDVKMKEKGDIPEGYSVSREKKERFSLILESASTNQTSMYLCASSFRFLNTEAFFGQGTRLTVV.

The V and J genes are TRBV12-3 or TRBV12-4 and TRBJ1-1, with TRBD1 matching over 9 bases. Trimming took 6 bases from V and 5 from J; bases not matched to a gene: 10. The CDR3 spans 15 residues. CDR3 loop: CASSGDRTGETEAFF. The CDR3, as DNA: TGTGCCAGCAGCGGTGACAGGACAGGGGAAACTGAAGCTTTCTTT.

This clonotype was seen more than once but under ten times. The rearrangement uses TRBV20-1 and TRBJ2-4; no clear D. The J call may be mistaken, given a closer DNA end match to TRBJ2-7. CDR1 and CDR2 (germline): DFQATT, SNEGSKA (reference sequence). CDR3 size: 16 residues. CDR3 in amino acids: CSARLHRPEKGYEQYF. Written as DNA, the CDR3 is TGCAGTGCTAGATTACATCGGCCAGAAAAAGGCTACGAGCAGTACTTC.

V is TRBV5-1 and J is TRBJ2-5; D uncertain. Trimming removed 7 bases from V and 1 base from J, with 17 bases in between. The V gene's germline CDR1 is SGHRS and CDR2 YFSETQ. This CDR3 contains 15 residues. For the CDR3, the DNA is TGCGCCAGCCTAAGAGGAGTGGCGGTCCAAGAGACCCAGTACTTC. Protein sequence: CASLRGVAVQETQYF. Full variable domain (rest looked up from reference TRBV5-1 and TRBJ2-5): KAGVTQTPRYLIKTRGQQVTLSCSPISGHRSVSWYQQTPGQGLQFLFEYFSETQRNKGNFPGRFSGRQFSNSRSEMNVSTLELGDSALYLCASLRGVAVQETQYFGPGTRLLVL.

The chain recombines TRBV12-3 or TRBV12-4 with TRBJ2-6; D is uncertain. The CDR3 consists of 15 residues. V gave up 3 bases and J gave up 0 bases, with 6 bases separating them. This chain's CDR3 is CASSFYSSGANVLTF. As DNA, the CDR3 is TGTGCCAGCAGTTTTTACAGCTCTGGGGCCAACGTCCTGACTTTC.

This clonotype has more than one count but fewer than ten. V usage is TRBV27 and J usage is TRBJ2-3; TRBD2 aligns across 10 bases. The CDR3 loop spans 15 amino acids. J lost 6 bases, V lost 6 bases, and 9 bases had no gene match. Germline V gene sequence: CDR1 MNHEY, CDR2 SMNVEV (reference sequence). The CDR3 protein is CASRPLAGVADTQYF. The CDR3 DNA is TGTGCCAGCAGACCGCTAGCGGGAGTGGCGGATACGCAGTATTTT.

This chain uses TRBV29-1 with TRBJ1-1, with TRBD1 matching over 9 bases. V lost 6 bases and J lost 3; bases outside the gene matches: 5. This CDR3 region has 13 residues. Germline CDR1 and CDR2: SQVTM and ANQGSEA. CDR3 DNA: TGCAGCGTGGGACAGGGACCTGACACTGAAGCTTTCTTT. Protein sequence: CSVGQGPDTEAFF.

This chain connects TRBV2 to TRBJ1-5; D is uncertain. Germline CDR1 reads SNHLY; CDR2 reads FYNNEI. The CDR3 extends over 15 amino acids. Trimming removed 4 bases from V and 4 bases from J, with 14 bases in between. CDR3 DNA: TGTGCCAGCAGTGCGGCCGTTACGTTTAATCAGCCCCAGCATTTT. It specifies CASSAAVTFNQPQHF.

The chain joins TRBV20-1 to TRBJ2-4, with 16 nucleotides matching TRBD2. This CDR3 has 20 residues. V lost 4 bases, J lost 0 bases, and 12 bases stayed unmatched. The germline gives CDR1 DFQATT, CDR2 SNEGSKA (reference sequence). DNA of the CDR3: TGCAGTGCTACGACCTTCGGGACTAGCGGGGGGGATCTAGCCAAAAACATTCAGTACTTC. Its translation is CSATTFGTSGGDLAKNIQYF.

The chain combines TRBV9 with TRBJ2-7; D remains unclear. V was shortened by 2 bases and J by 4 bases, with 10 bases between the two germline ends. From germline, CDR1 is SGDLS and CDR2 YYNGEE. CDR3 length: 13 amino acids. CDR3 sequence: CASSVTEGYEQYF. CDR3 coding DNA: TGTGCCAGCAGCGTTACTGAAGGGTACGAGCAGTACTTC.

This clonotype was seen a few times. This sequence joins TRBV28 and TRBJ2-1; D unresolved. The germline V and J ends were trimmed by 4 bases and 0 bases, with 10 bases remaining between them. The CDR3 is made up of 15 amino acids. The germline V gene has CDR1 MDHEN and CDR2 SYDVKM. The CDR3 reads CASSSPTNSYNEQFF. The CDR3 DNA sequence: TGTGCCAGCAGTTCCCCGACGAACTCCTACAATGAGCAGTTCTTC.

In this sample, this clonotype turned up once. Mismatch with germline at one junction end may stem from a read error. The chain combines TRBV20-1 with TRBJ1-1; possible D gene TRBD1, 5 bases. CDR1 and CDR2 (germline): DFQATT, SNEGSKA (reference sequence). There are 14 residues in the CDR3. Here the CDR3 DNA reads TGCGGTGCTAGTTTGCCAGGGTTTGTTACTGAAGCTTTCTTT. Its translation: CGASLPGFVTEAFF.

The rearrangement joins TRBV27 to TRBJ1-2, with TRBD1 matching 9 bases. J was trimmed by 0 bases and V by 2 bases; bases with no gene match: 7. The CDR3 is 17 amino acids. Per the germline V gene, CDR1 is MNHEY and CDR2 is SMNVEV (reference sequence). As DNA, the CDR3 is TGTGCCAGCAGTTTAGAAGGGACAGGGAGTTCTAACTATGGCTACACCTTC. Amino acids: CASSLEGTGSSNYGYTF.

The rearrangement links TRBV9 to TRBJ2-7, with 9 bases fitting TRBD2. Trimming at V came to 4 bases and at J to 3 bases, leaving 11 bases not matched to a gene. CDR1 and CDR2 (germline): SGDLS, YYNGEE. This CDR3 region has 16 residues. The DNA for the CDR3 is TGTGCCAGCAGCATCGGTGCTAGCGGGGCCGTCTACGAGCAGTACTTC. It encodes CASSIGASGAVYEQYF.

The chain has TRBV27 and TRBJ1-1; D not resolved. V was cut by 0 bases and J by 3 bases, with 5 bases left in between. The CDR3 is made up of 13 amino acids. Looked up from germline, CDR1 is MNHEY and CDR2 is SMNVEV (reference sequence). CDR3 DNA: TGTGCCAGCAGTTTATCCCCTCACACTGAAGCTTTCTTT. Protein sequence: CASSLSPHTEAFF.

The chain employs TRBV9 and TRBJ1-2, with 8 positions matching TRBD1. V was pared by 3 bases and J by 2 bases, with 6 bases of the junction left unmatched. Germline V gene lookup returns CDR1 SGDLS and CDR2 YYNGEE. This CDR3 region has 15 residues. The CDR3 region is CASSESGGGNYGYTF. Here the CDR3 DNA reads TGTGCCAGCAGCGAATCAGGGGGCGGCAACTATGGCTACACCTTC.

This clonotype was seen only a few times. The V and J genes are TRBV2 and TRBJ1-2; TRBD1 matches at 9 bases. Germline V CDR1 and CDR2: SNHLY, FYNNEI. The CDR3 consists of 15 residues. V lost 4 bases and J lost 3; bases outside the gene matches: 6. For the CDR3, the DNA is TGTGCCAGCAGTGTTATCCGGACAGGGGACTATGGCTACACCTTC. It codes for CASSVIRTGDYGYTF.

The rearrangement uses TRBV6-5 and TRBJ2-7, with TRBD1 matching 9 bases. This CDR3 spans 15 amino acids. CDR1 and CDR2 (germline): MNHEY, SVGAGI. J lost 5 bases, V lost 1 base, and 6 bases had no gene match. The CDR3 nucleotides read TGTGCCAGCAGTTACTTCCGGGACAGGGTTCACGAGCAGTACTTC. Translated: CASSYFRDRVHEQYF.

This clonotype was detected a few times. The V gene is TRBV4-2, the J gene TRBJ1-5; possibly TRBD1 for D (5 bases). Per the germline V gene, CDR1 is LGHNA and CDR2 is YNFKEQ. V shed 4 bases and J shed 0 bases, with 19 bases lying between them. The CDR3 extends over 18 amino acids. The DNA for the CDR3 is TGTGCCAGCAGCCCTCGGGGACTCGCGTCTTATAGCAATCAGCCCCAGCATTTT. It is translated as CASSPRGLASYSNQPQHF.